The rows below give T cell receptor beta chains drawn from one sample of a study of shared clonotypes between healthy human individuals. Data came from immunoSEQ multiplex PCR; TCRdb stores just in-frame clones and leaves some out. Of about 2 million clones listed, approximately 94% are singletons. Sequencing used naive CD8+ T cells sorted from blood. Receptors were obtained from a man between 18 and 35 years old in good health. Each CDR3 is given with its conserved first and last residue. The order of the fields is J gene, V gene, clone size, D gene, CDR3 DNA, CDR3 protein. D genes are given only for firm matches. Rows may omit the clone size; those that give it use once, few, many or a size class.

j_gene: TRBJ1-2
v_gene: TRBV27
abundance: -
d_gene: TRBD1
CDR3nt: TGTGCCAGCGTCCAGACAGGGGGGGATGGCTACACCTTC
CDR3aa: CASVQTGGDGYTF

j_gene: TRBJ2-7
v_gene: TRBV11-2
abundance: -
d_gene: -
CDR3nt: TGTGCCAGCAGCTTCCGGGGTTACGAGCAGTACTTC
CDR3aa: CASSFRGYEQYF

j_gene: TRBJ2-5
v_gene: TRBV6-1
abundance: -
d_gene: TRBD2
CDR3nt: TGTGCCAGCAGTGAACTAGCGTGGGAGGGGGAGACCCAGTACTTC
CDR3aa: CASSELAWEGETQYF

j_gene: TRBJ2-7
v_gene: TRBV4-1
abundance: once
d_gene: -
CDR3nt: TGCGCCAGCAGCCAAGTGCCGGGAACATCCTACGAGCAGTACTTC
CDR3aa: CASSQVPGTSYEQYF

j_gene: TRBJ2-1
v_gene: TRBV11-2
abundance: -
d_gene: -
CDR3nt: TGTGCCAGCAGCCTTAACCGGGACGATGAGCAGTTCTTC
CDR3aa: CASSLNRDDEQFF

j_gene: TRBJ1-5
v_gene: TRBV28
abundance: once
d_gene: -
CDR3nt: TGTGCCAGCAGTTTTGAGGGGATATCTATCCCCCAGCATTTT
CDR3aa: CASSFEGISIPQHF

j_gene: TRBJ2-1
v_gene: TRBV5-6
abundance: -
d_gene: -
CDR3nt: TGTGCCAGCAGCACTGGACAGAACTACAATGAGCAGTTCTTC
CDR3aa: CASSTGQNYNEQFF

j_gene: TRBJ2-7
v_gene: TRBV29-1
abundance: -
d_gene: -
CDR3nt: TGCAGCGCCGAAGCGGGACACTCCTACGAGCAGTACTTC
CDR3aa: CSAEAGHSYEQYF

j_gene: TRBJ2-1
v_gene: TRBV6-6
abundance: -
d_gene: -
CDR3nt: TGTGCCAGCAGCGGACTTTCCCAATACAATGAGCAGTTCTTC
CDR3aa: CASSGLSQYNEQFF

j_gene: TRBJ2-1
v_gene: TRBV2
abundance: -
d_gene: -
CDR3nt: TGTGCCAGCAGTGAAGGCGGGGGCCCCTACAATGAGCAGTTCTTC
CDR3aa: CASSEGGGPYNEQFF

j_gene: TRBJ2-1
v_gene: TRBV5-1
abundance: -
d_gene: TRBD1
CDR3nt: TGCGCCAGCAGCTTGACAGGGGGCGATGAGCAGTTCTTC
CDR3aa: CASSLTGGDEQFF

j_gene: TRBJ1-2
v_gene: TRBV4-1
abundance: -
d_gene: -
CDR3nt: TGCGCCAGCAGCCAAGAGCGGGGCTTTGATGATGGCTACACCTTC
CDR3aa: CASSQERGFDDGYTF

j_gene: TRBJ2-7
v_gene: TRBV6-5
abundance: -
d_gene: -
CDR3nt: TGTGCCAGCAGTTATAGTGTGGGTCAGCTGGACGAGCAGTACTTC
CDR3aa: CASSYSVGQLDEQYF

j_gene: TRBJ1-5
v_gene: TRBV28
abundance: -
d_gene: -
CDR3nt: TGTGCCAGCAGTCCGGACAGTAGCAATCAGCCCCAGCATTTT
CDR3aa: CASSPDSSNQPQHF

j_gene: TRBJ1-1
v_gene: TRBV19
abundance: -
d_gene: -
CDR3nt: TGTGCCAGTAGTACCGAATGGGACTGGAGCACTGAAGCTTTCTTT
CDR3aa: CASSTEWDWSTEAFF

j_gene: TRBJ2-1
v_gene: TRBV5-1
abundance: once
d_gene: -
CDR3nt: TGCGCCAGCAGCTTCTCTTCGGGACCGGAATACAATGAGCAGTTCTTC
CDR3aa: CASSFSSGPEYNEQFF

j_gene: TRBJ2-7
v_gene: TRBV28
abundance: -
d_gene: -
CDR3nt: TGTGCCAGCAGTTCCGACGCCGTGGTTTCCTACGAGCAGTACTTC
CDR3aa: CASSSDAVVSYEQYF

j_gene: TRBJ2-7
v_gene: TRBV27
abundance: -
d_gene: TRBD1
CDR3nt: TGTGCCAGCAGTTTCGACCGGGACAGGGCCTCCTACGAGCAGTACTTC
CDR3aa: CASSFDRDRASYEQYF

j_gene: TRBJ2-7
v_gene: TRBV21-1
abundance: -
d_gene: -
CDR3nt: TGTGCCAGCAGTCCCGAGGGGTTTTACGAGCAGTACTTC
CDR3aa: CASSPEGFYEQYF

j_gene: TRBJ2-1
v_gene: TRBV27
abundance: -
d_gene: TRBD1
CDR3nt: TGTGCCAGCAGTTTAAGGACAGGGGACAATGAGCAGTTCTTC
CDR3aa: CASSLRTGDNEQFF

j_gene: TRBJ2-3
v_gene: TRBV13
abundance: -
d_gene: TRBD2
CDR3nt: TGTGCCAGCAGCTTGGGGGGGACAGATACGCAGTATTTT
CDR3aa: CASSLGGTDTQYF

j_gene: TRBJ2-7
v_gene: TRBV9
abundance: few
d_gene: TRBD1
CDR3nt: TGTGCCAGCAGCGTCGACAGGGGTGTAAACGAGCAGTACTTC
CDR3aa: CASSVDRGVNEQYF

j_gene: TRBJ1-1
v_gene: TRBV6-5
abundance: -
d_gene: TRBD1
CDR3nt: TGTGCCAGCAGTCCGACAGGGTGGACTGAAGCTTTCTTT
CDR3aa: CASSPTGWTEAFF

j_gene: TRBJ2-7
v_gene: TRBV5-4
abundance: -
d_gene: TRBD1
CDR3nt: TGTGCCAGCAGCCTTGGACAGGGGGTCACCTACGAGCAGTACTTC
CDR3aa: CASSLGQGVTYEQYF

j_gene: TRBJ1-2
v_gene: TRBV4-1
abundance: -
d_gene: TRBD1
CDR3nt: TGCGCCAGCAGCCAAGATTATTTGTTAGGGGGCGATGGCTACACCTTC
CDR3aa: CASSQDYLLGGDGYTF

j_gene: TRBJ2-1
v_gene: TRBV4-1
abundance: -
d_gene: -
CDR3nt: TGCGCCAGCAGCCAACAGTTCTACAATGAGCAGTTCTTC
CDR3aa: CASSQQFYNEQFF